A selection of T cell receptor beta chains follows, all from one sample in a study of long-term antiretroviral therapy in people with HIV. Assay: immunoSEQ multiplex PCR; the TCRdb copy retains only in-frame clones and omits some. The repertoire holds tens of thousands of clones, with around 80% as singletons. The specimen was unsorted PBMCs, collected 0.5 years after starting antiretroviral therapy. The receptors originated from a man aged 18 to 35 with HIV. The CDR3 runs from the conserved cysteine through the conserved F or W. Only part of the rows carry a size: once, few, many, or a class if the clone is expanded.

V: TRBV18
size: .
J: TRBJ2-2
CDR3: CASSIKVAKQNTGELFF

V: TRBV7-8
size: once
J: TRBJ2-1
CDR3: CASSFGGGSYNEQFF

V: TRBV4-2
size: .
J: TRBJ2-5
CDR3: CASSQTSKETQYF

V: TRBV6-5
size: .
J: TRBJ2-7
CDR3: CASSTRFEQYF

V: TRBV10-3
size: .
J: TRBJ2-7
CDR3: CAISEGQGLEEQYF

V: TRBV10-3
size: few
J: TRBJ1-5
CDR3: CAIGGRNQPQHF

V: TRBV13
size: .
J: TRBJ2-7
CDR3: CASSLGPGRSYEQYF

V: TRBV6-7
size: .
J: TRBJ1-5
CDR3: CASTDQPQHF

V: TRBV15
size: few
J: TRBJ1-5
CDR3: CATSRDKGSNQPQHF

V: TRBV7-2
size: .
J: TRBJ1-2
CDR3: CASSPALGGYTF

V: TRBV27
size: .
J: TRBJ2-7
CDR3: CASSLSAGFYEQYF

V: TRBV7-6
size: .
J: TRBJ2-2
CDR3: CASSHRATGENTGELFF

V: TRBV6-1
size: .
J: TRBJ2-3
CDR3: CASSVLAGSTDTQYF

V: TRBV5-1
size: .
J: TRBJ2-5
CDR3: CASSLGGGETQYF

V: TRBV5-4
size: .
J: TRBJ2-1
CDR3: CASSLVGLGGYNEQFF